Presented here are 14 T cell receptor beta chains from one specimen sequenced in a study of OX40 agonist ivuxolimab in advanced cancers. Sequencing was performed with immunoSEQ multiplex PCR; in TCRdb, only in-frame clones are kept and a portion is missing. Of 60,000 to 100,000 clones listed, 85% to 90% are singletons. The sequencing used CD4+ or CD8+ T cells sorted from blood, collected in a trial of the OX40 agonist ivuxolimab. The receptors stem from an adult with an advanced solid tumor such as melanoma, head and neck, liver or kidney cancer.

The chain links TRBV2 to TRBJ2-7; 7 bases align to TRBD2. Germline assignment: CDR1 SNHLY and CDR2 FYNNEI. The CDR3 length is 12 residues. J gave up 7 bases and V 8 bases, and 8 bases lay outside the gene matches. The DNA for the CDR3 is TGTGCCAGCGGGCTACTAGCGAGGGAGCAGTACTTC. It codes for CASGLLAREQYF. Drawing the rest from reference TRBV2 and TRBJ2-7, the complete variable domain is EPEVTQTPSHQVTQMGQEVILRCVPISNHLYFYWYRQILGQKVEFLVSFYNNEISEKSEIFDDQFSVERPDGSNFTLKIRSTKLEDSAMYFCASGLLAREQYFGPGTRLTVT.

This chain's CDR3 is CASSLRTSGGPSGEQFF. Here the CDR3 DNA reads TGTGCCAGCAGCCTTCGGACTAGCGGGGGCCCCTCAGGGGAGCAGTTCTTC. The chain links TRBV7-8 to TRBJ2-1, with 13 nucleotides matching TRBD2. V trimming: 5 bases; J trimming: 10 bases; junction bases outside the gene matches: 14. The CDR3 has 17 residues. Germline CDR1 reads SGHVS; CDR2 reads FQNEAQ.

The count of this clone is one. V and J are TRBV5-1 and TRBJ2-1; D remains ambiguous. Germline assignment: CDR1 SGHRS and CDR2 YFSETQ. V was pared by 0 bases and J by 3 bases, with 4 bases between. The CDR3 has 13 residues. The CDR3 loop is CASSLGGYNEQFF. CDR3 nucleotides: TGCGCCAGCAGCTTGGGGGGCTACAATGAGCAGTTCTTC.

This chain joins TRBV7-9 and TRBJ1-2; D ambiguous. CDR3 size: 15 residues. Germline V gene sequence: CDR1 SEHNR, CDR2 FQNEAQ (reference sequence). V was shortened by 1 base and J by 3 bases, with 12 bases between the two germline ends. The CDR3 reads CASSLGHGRDYGYTF. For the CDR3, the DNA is TGTGCCAGCAGCTTAGGCCACGGTAGGGACTATGGCTACACCTTC.

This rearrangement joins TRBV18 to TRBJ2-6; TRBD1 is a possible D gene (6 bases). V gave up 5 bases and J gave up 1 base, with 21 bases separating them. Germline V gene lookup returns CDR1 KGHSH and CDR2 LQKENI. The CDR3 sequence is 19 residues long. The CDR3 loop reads CASSTWTATVRSGANVLTF. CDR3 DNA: TGTGCCAGCTCAACCTGGACAGCCACAGTCAGGTCTGGGGCCAACGTCCTGACTTTC.

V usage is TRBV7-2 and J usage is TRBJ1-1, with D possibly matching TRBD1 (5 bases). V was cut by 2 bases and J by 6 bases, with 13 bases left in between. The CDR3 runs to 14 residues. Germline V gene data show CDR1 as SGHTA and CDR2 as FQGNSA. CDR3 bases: TGTGCCAGCAGCTTATGGCAGGGTGGGGCTGAAGCTTTCTTT. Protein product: CASSLWQGGAEAFF.

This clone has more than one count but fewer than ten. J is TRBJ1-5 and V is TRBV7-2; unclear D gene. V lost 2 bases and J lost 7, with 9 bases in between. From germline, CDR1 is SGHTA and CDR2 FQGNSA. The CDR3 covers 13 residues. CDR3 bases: TGTGCCAGCAGCTTAATGGTAGACCAGCCCCAGCATTTT. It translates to CASSLMVDQPQHF.

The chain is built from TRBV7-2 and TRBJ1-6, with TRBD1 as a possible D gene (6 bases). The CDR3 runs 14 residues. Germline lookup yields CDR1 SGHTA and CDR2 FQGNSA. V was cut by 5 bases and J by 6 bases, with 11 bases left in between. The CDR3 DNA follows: TGTGCCAGCAGCCCTGGACAGCTTAATTCACCCCTCCACTTT. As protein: CASSPGQLNSPLHF.

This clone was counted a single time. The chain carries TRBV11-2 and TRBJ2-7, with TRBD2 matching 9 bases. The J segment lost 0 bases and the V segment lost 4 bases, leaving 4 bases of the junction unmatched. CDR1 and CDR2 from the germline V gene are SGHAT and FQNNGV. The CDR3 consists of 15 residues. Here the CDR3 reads CASSSLAGRSYEQYF. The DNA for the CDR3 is TGTGCCAGCAGCTCCCTAGCGGGGCGCTCCTACGAGCAGTACTTC.

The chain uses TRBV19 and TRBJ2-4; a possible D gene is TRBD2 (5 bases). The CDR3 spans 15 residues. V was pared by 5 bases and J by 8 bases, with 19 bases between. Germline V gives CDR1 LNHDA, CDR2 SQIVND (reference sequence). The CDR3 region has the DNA TGTGCCAGTAGTCCTCGGGTTAGTCAGAGGGACATTCAGTACTTC. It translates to CASSPRVSQRDIQYF. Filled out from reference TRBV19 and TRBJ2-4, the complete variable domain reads DGGITQSPKYLFRKEGQNVTLSCEQNLNHDAMYWYRQDPGQGLRLIYYSQIVNDFQKGDIAEGYSVSREKKESFPLTVTSAQKNPTAFYLCASSPRVSQRDIQYFGAGTRLSVL.

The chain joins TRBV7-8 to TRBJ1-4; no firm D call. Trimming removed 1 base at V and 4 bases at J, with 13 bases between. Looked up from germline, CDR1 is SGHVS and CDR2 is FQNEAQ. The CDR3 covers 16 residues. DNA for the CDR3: TGTGCCAGCAGCTTAGGGGTCTCCGAGCTTAATGAAAAACTGTTTTTT. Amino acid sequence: CASSLGVSELNEKLFF.

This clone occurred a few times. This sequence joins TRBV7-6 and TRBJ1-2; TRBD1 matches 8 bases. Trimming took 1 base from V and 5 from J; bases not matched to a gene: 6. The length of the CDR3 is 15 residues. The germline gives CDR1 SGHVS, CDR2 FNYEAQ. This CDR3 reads CASSLGSGTGYGYTF. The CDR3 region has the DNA TGTGCCAGCAGCTTAGGGTCCGGGACAGGTTATGGCTACACCTTC.

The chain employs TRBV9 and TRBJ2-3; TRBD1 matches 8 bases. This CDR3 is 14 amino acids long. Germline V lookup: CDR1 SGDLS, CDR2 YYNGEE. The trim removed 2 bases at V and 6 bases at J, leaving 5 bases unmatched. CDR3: CASSVWTGTDTQYF. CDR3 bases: TGTGCCAGCAGCGTCTGGACAGGGACCGATACGCAGTATTTT.

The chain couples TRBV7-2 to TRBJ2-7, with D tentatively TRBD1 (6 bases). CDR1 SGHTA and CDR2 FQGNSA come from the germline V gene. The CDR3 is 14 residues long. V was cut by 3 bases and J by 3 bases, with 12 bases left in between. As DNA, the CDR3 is TGTGCCAGCAGCTTGGACAGTTCTTTCTACGAGCAGTACTTC. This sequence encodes CASSLDSSFYEQYF.